This TCR beta chain is drawn from a study of blood T cell repertoires in COVID-19. Study background: COVID-19 samples from acute and convalescent phases originated in the United States, Italy and Spain. T cells, B-cell-depleted T cells, or PBMCs supplied cDNA or gDNA.

The germline V gene has CDR1 SNHLY and CDR2 FYNNEI. The V end was cut by 7 bases, the J end by 12 bases, with 19 bases between. This CDR3 contains 13 residues. In the original analysis: Amplification with reference gene primers provided the estimates of nucleated cell counts. Only in-frame clones appear in the TCRdb table, and some are missing; sequencing was by immunoSEQ multiplex PCR. The V and J calls and the clone size are those of that table, but D and trimming were determined from the DNA. The table includes hundreds of thousands of clones, around 90% detected once. The sequence derives from a man aged 55-75 years who had recovered from COVID-19. The chain employs TRBV2 and TRBJ2-1; TRBD2 is a possible D gene (5 bases). Sequencing used peripheral blood. The CDR3 protein is CASISGTGYGQFF. For the CDR3, the DNA is TGTGCCAGCATCTCGGGAACTGGGTATGGGCAGTTCTTC.